This record covers a single TCR beta chain. Its antigen is currently unknown. Germline loops: CDR1 SGHAT, CDR2 FQNNGV. With 1 base removed from V and 4 bases from J, the gap between germline ends came to 14 bases. This CDR3 comprises 15 residues. These data belong to a study of T cell responses to AZD1222 COVID-19 vaccine. Background on the study: Second-dose intervals of approximately 4 or approximately 12 weeks were pooled.

Study-wide points: Reports say nearly half of spike-specific TCRs go after unmutated variant regions. CD4 TCRs linked to vaccination spanned spike, dominating at 160-218 and 743-854.

TCRdb's copy holds only in-frame clones and misses some; the assay was immunoSEQ multiplex PCR. In the table there are fewer than 120,000 clones, 70% to 90% of which are singletons. This receptor was obtained from an adult in good health. The sequenced sample was peripheral blood, obtained on day 0 of AZD1222 vaccination. V usage is TRBV11-2 and J usage is TRBJ2-7; weak D call: TRBD1 (5 bases). The CDR3 loop is CASSLGLGHIYEQYF. The DNA for the CDR3 is TGTGCCAGCAGCTTAGGGCTGGGGCACATATACGAGCAGTACTTC.